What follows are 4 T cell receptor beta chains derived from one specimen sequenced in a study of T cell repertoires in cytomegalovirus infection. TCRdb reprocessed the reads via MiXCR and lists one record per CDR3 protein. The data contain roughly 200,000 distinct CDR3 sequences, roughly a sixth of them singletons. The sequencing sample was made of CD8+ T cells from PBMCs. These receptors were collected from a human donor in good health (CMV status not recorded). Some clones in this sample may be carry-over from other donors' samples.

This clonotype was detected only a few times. The CDR3 region is CASSFSFPAGYTF. The CDR3 nucleotides read TGTGCCAGCAGTTTTAGTTTTCCGGCGGGCTACACCTTC. This chain links TRBV12-3 or TRBV12-4 with TRBJ1-2; D is unclear. CDR3 size: 13 residues. V lost 3 bases and J 8 bases, leaving 13 bases between the germline ends.

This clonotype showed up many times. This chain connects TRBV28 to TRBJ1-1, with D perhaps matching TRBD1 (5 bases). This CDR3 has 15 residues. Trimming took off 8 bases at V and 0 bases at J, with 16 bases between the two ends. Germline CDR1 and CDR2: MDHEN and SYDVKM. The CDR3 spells CASSGGTIMNTEAFF. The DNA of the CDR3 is TGTGCCAGCTCGGGGGGGACGATCATGAACACTGAAGCTTTCTTT.

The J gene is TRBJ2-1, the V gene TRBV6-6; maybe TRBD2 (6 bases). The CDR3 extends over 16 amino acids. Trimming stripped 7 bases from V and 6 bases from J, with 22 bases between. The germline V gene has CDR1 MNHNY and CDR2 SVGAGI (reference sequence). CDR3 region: CASKKRRGLEFNEQFF. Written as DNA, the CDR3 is TGTGCCAGCAAGAAAAGACGGGGGTTGGAGTTCAATGAGCAGTTCTTC.

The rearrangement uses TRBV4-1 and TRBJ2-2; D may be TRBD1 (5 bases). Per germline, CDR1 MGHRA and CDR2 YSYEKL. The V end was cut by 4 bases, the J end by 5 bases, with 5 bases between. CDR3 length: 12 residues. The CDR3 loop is CASSRTTGELFF. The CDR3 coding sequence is TGCGCCAGCAGCCGGACAACCGGGGAGCTGTTTTTT.